Each of the 5 T cell receptor beta chains below was sequenced from the same sample in a study of cytomegalovirus exposure and HLA in healthy donors. It was with 60 Vbeta and 13 Jbeta primers that the PCR ran. Measured with immunoSEQ multiplex PCR; TCRdb has only the in-frame clones, and not every one. The sample includes roughly 120,000 clones, about 80% of them seen just once. Sequenced: PBMCs. The receptors derive from a man in his 60s in good health and CMV-seropositive.

CDR3: CAWSELAGDTGELFF. CDR3 nucleotide sequence: TGTGCCTGGAGTGAGCTAGCGGGAGATACCGGGGAGCTGTTTTTT. The gene calls are TRBV30 and TRBJ2-2; 10 bases match TRBD2. The CDR3 extends over 15 amino acids. Germline CDR1 and CDR2: GTSNPN and SVGIG (reference sequence). V gave up 1 base and J gave up 5 bases; unmatched junction bases: 4.

The V gene is TRBV29-1, the J gene TRBJ1-2; D may be TRBD1 (5 bases). The CDR3 spans 12 residues. The germline V gene has CDR1 SQVTM and CDR2 ANQGSEA. Trimming left V 2 bases short and J 8 bases short, with 12 bases between. In DNA form, the CDR3 reads TGCAGCGTTGAACACGACAGTGAAGGCTACACCTTC. This translates into CSVEHDSEGYTF.

This clone turned up a few times. The chain is built from TRBV29-1 and TRBJ2-7; TRBD1 agrees at 7 bases. The CDR3 consists of 14 residues. V was clipped by 0 bases and J by 2 bases; unmatched bases: 4. Germline V gene data show CDR1 as SQVTM and CDR2 as ANQGSEA. CDR3 sequence: CSVEDRGITYEQYF. In nucleotides, the CDR3 is TGCAGCGTTGAAGACAGGGGGATTACCTACGAGCAGTACTTC.

The chain combines TRBV5-1 with TRBJ1-2, with D unresolved. The CDR3 spans 14 residues. Germline V lookup: CDR1 SGHRS, CDR2 YFSETQ. The V end lost 0 bases, the J end lost 7 bases, and 13 bases lay between the germline ends. CDR3 loop: CASSLGFSETGYTF. In DNA form, the CDR3 reads TGCGCCAGCAGCTTGGGGTTTTCAGAAACTGGCTACACCTTC.

The chain joins TRBV5-1 to TRBJ2-7; TRBD1 aligns across 7 bases. Per germline, CDR1 SGHRS and CDR2 YFSETQ. This CDR3 comprises 14 residues. V lost 2 bases to trimming and J lost 6 bases; unmatched junction nucleotides: 8. As DNA, the CDR3 is TGCGCCAGCAGCTTAACACAGGGGTTCACCGAGCAGTACTTC. It yields the protein CASSLTQGFTEQYF.